Shown below are 32 T cell receptor beta chains from a single sample sequenced in a study of cytomegalovirus exposure and HLA in healthy donors. The table came from immunoSEQ multiplex PCR; TCRdb's copy has only in-frame clones and leaves some out. The repertoire consists of over 50,000 clones, with about 96% occurring once and the leading ten covering 1.2%. Sequencing was done on a sample of PBMCs. The receptors come from a woman between 18 and 29 years old in good health and CMV-seronegative.

This clone was observed a single time. The chain joins TRBV29-1 to TRBJ2-7; 8 positions agree with TRBD2. V lost 1 base and J lost 1; bases outside the gene matches: 9. Germline assignment: CDR1 SQVTM and CDR2 ANQGSEA. The CDR3 totals 16 residues. The CDR3 region is CSVEGPSGRGSYEQYF. The CDR3 nucleotides are TGCAGCGTTGAAGGCCCTTCCGGGAGGGGGTCCTACGAGCAGTACTTC.

The chain couples TRBV6-1 to TRBJ2-7, with a tentative D call TRBD2 (7 bases). Germline V gene data show CDR1 as MNHNS and CDR2 as SASEGT. The V gene lost 4 bases and the J gene lost 5 bases, with 15 bases spanning the gap. The CDR3 loop spans 14 amino acids. CDR3 DNA sequence: TGTGCCAGCAGTGTTGGGCAGGGGAGGGACGAGCAGTACTTC. This encodes CASSVGQGRDEQYF.

V is TRBV5-1 and J is TRBJ2-2; 7 nucleotides match TRBD2. Germline loops: CDR1 SGHRS, CDR2 YFSETQ. V lost 5 bases and J lost 5; bases outside the gene matches: 9. This CDR3 has 15 residues. In DNA, the CDR3 is TGCGCCAGCAGGGCTAGCGGAACCCTAACCGGGGAGCTGTTTTTT. Translated, it gives CASRASGTLTGELFF.

The J gene is TRBJ2-4, the V gene TRBV4-3; 10 bases fit TRBD2. The CDR3 runs 17 residues. Losses at the gene ends were 5 bases for V and 0 bases for J; bases not matched to a gene: 7. Germline V gives CDR1 LGHNA, CDR2 YSLEER. The CDR3 bases are TGCGCCAGCAGCAGGGACCTAGCGGGAGCAGCCAAAAACATTCAGTACTTC. Translated, it gives CASSRDLAGAAKNIQYF.

This sequence joins TRBV9 and TRBJ2-3, with unresolved D. The CDR3 totals 15 residues. Germline V gene lookup returns CDR1 SGDLS and CDR2 YYNGEE. V lost 0 bases to trimming and J lost 2 bases, with 10 bases between them. CDR3 sequence: CASSVAPGSTDTQYF. The CDR3 coding sequence is TGTGCCAGCAGCGTAGCTCCCGGGTCCACAGATACGCAGTATTTT.

This chain uses TRBV7-3 with TRBJ2-1; D is perhaps TRBD1 (6 bases). Trimming stripped 6 bases from V and 5 bases from J, with 14 bases between. CDR1 is SGHTA and CDR2 is FQGTGA in the germline V gene. This CDR3 is 14 amino acids long. CDR3 coding DNA: TGTGCCAGCAGGCAGGGGAAGGAACACAATGAGCAGTTCTTC. It specifies CASRQGKEHNEQFF.

This chain connects TRBV28 to TRBJ2-7; D is undetermined. CDR3 length: 12 amino acids. The germline V and J ends were trimmed by 3 bases and 1 base, with 4 bases remaining between them. CDR1 and CDR2 from the germline V gene are MDHEN and SYDVKM. CDR3 protein: CASSFGSYEQYF. The CDR3 bases are TGTGCCAGCAGTTTCGGGTCCTACGAGCAGTACTTC.

The chain has TRBV4-1 and TRBJ2-1; 9 bases fit TRBD1. CDR3 length: 15 residues. With 4 bases clipped from V and 4 bases from J, the junction kept 5 bases outside the gene matches. Per germline, CDR1 MGHRA and CDR2 YSYEKL. As DNA, the CDR3 is TGCGCCAGCAGCCCCACAGGGGGCCTTTACAATGAGCAGTTCTTC. Protein sequence: CASSPTGGLYNEQFF.

The V call is TRBV13, the J call TRBJ2-1, with D possibly matching TRBD2 (6 bases). V was cut by 5 bases and J by 9 bases, with 20 bases left in between. CDR1 is PRHDT, CDR2 FYEKMQ, per germline (reference sequence). The CDR3 runs to 15 residues. The CDR3 sequence is CASSPLERPGGEQFF. The CDR3, as DNA: TGTGCCAGCAGCCCCCTAGAGCGGCCCGGGGGTGAGCAGTTCTTC.

The gene calls are TRBV14 and TRBJ2-1, with D maybe TRBD2 (7 bases). V lost 0 bases to trimming and J lost 8 bases, with 14 bases between them. The germline gives CDR1 SGHDN, CDR2 FVKESK. The CDR3 spans 15 residues. The CDR3 DNA reads as TGTGCCAGCAGCCAAGATTGGTGGGAGGGGGATGAGCAGTTCTTC. Translated, it gives CASSQDWWEGDEQFF.

The V and J genes are TRBV6-5 and TRBJ2-7; 7 nucleotides align to TRBD2. The CDR3 extends over 14 amino acids. Germline trimming cut 8 bases from V and 4 bases from J; bases unmatched to any gene: 11. CDR1 MNHEY and CDR2 SVGAGI come from the germline V gene. The CDR3 reads CASANRDYPYEQYF. The CDR3 DNA is TGTGCCAGCGCAAACCGGGACTATCCGTACGAGCAGTACTTC.

This chain links TRBV18 with TRBJ2-5; TRBD2 aligns across 8 bases. After removal of 1 base from V and 1 base from J, the junction contained 8 bases not matched to a gene. The length of the CDR3 is 17 residues. The germline V gene has CDR1 KGHSH and CDR2 LQKENI. CDR3 sequence: CASSPRVAGPSQETQYF. CDR3 DNA: TGTGCCAGCTCACCACGGGTAGCGGGGCCCTCCCAAGAGACCCAGTACTTC.

This chain joins TRBV10-1 and TRBJ2-7; weak D call: TRBD1 (5 bases). Trimming took 3 bases from V and 9 from J, leaving 12 bases between them. The germline CDR1 and CDR2 sequences are WNHNN and SYGVQD (reference sequence). The CDR3 is made up of 12 amino acids. The CDR3 DNA reads as TGCGCCAGCAGTGATCCAGGGTTAGGGCAGTACTTC. It translates to CASSDPGLGQYF.

V and J are TRBV5-1 and TRBJ2-1; 10 bases match TRBD2. The V segment lost 3 bases and the J segment 4 bases; nucleotides outside the gene matches: 4. Per germline, CDR1 SGHRS and CDR2 YFSETQ. This CDR3 has 15 amino acids. The CDR3 nucleotides read TGCGCCAGCAGCTCCGGGACTAGCGATTACAATGAGCAGTTCTTC. Protein product: CASSSGTSDYNEQFF.

The chain combines TRBV30 with TRBJ1-2, with D hard to call. With 0 bases removed from V and 3 bases from J, the gap between germline ends came to 8 bases. Germline assignment: CDR1 GTSNPN and CDR2 SVGIG (reference sequence). The CDR3 length is 13 residues. The CDR3 loop is CAWSVEVHYGYTF. The CDR3 nucleotides read TGTGCCTGGAGTGTTGAGGTGCACTATGGCTACACCTTC.

This clone was detected once. The CDR3 bases are TGTGCCAGCAGCTCGGGGGGGACGAGGGGCTACTACGAGCAGTACTTC. Translating it yields CASSSGGTRGYYEQYF. This chain connects TRBV7-2 to TRBJ2-7; TRBD2 aligns across 8 bases. CDR1 and CDR2 (germline): SGHTA, FQGNSA. Unmatched junction bases numbered 11, after V lost 4 bases and J lost 3 bases. This CDR3 contains 16 residues.

This clone has only one observation. The rearrangement uses TRBV2 and TRBJ2-7; 12 nucleotides line up with TRBD1. This CDR3 is built from 17 residues. Trimming at V came to 7 bases and at J to 3 bases, leaving 13 bases not matched to a gene. Germline V lookup: CDR1 SNHLY, CDR2 FYNNEI. The CDR3 protein is CASNNQGGTGGIYEQYF. CDR3 bases: TGTGCCAGCAACAACCAGGGGGGGACAGGGGGCATCTACGAGCAGTACTTC. The full variable domain, in which reference TRBV2 and TRBJ2-7 provide the parts outside the CDR3, is EPEVTQTPSHQVTQMGQEVILRCVPISNHLYFYWYRQILGQKVEFLVSFYNNEISEKSEIFDDQFSVERPDGSNFTLKIRSTKLEDSAMYFCASNNQGGTGGIYEQYFGPGTRLTVT.

This CDR3 is CASSQQTGIYGYTF. The CDR3 DNA reads TGTGCCAGCAGCCAACAGACAGGGATCTATGGCTACACCTTC. V usage is TRBV4-2 and J usage is TRBJ1-2, with 7 bases matching TRBD1. The germline V gene encodes CDR1 LGHNA and CDR2 YNFKEQ. J was trimmed by 4 bases and V by 2 bases; bases with no gene match: 4. The CDR3 is 14 residues long.

The gene calls are TRBV6-5 and TRBJ2-7, with a tentative D call TRBD2 (5 bases). V was pared by 2 bases and J by 0 bases, with 14 bases between. CDR3 length: 16 residues. The V gene's germline CDR1 is MNHEY and CDR2 SVGAGI. CDR3 protein: CASSYTTGVSSYEQYF. The CDR3 coding sequence is TGTGCCAGCAGTTACACGACCGGGGTAAGCTCCTACGAGCAGTACTTC.

V is TRBV28 and J is TRBJ2-1; no firm D call. Trimming pared 3 bases from V and 7 bases from J, leaving 10 bases between. The CDR3 is made up of 13 amino acids. From germline, CDR1 is MDHEN and CDR2 SYDVKM. CDR3 nucleotide sequence: TGTGCCAGCAGTTTCTGGGTCGGGAATGAGCAGTTCTTC. This translates into CASSFWVGNEQFF.

The V and J genes are TRBV29-1 and TRBJ2-7, with 16 positions matching TRBD2. Per germline, CDR1 SQVTM and CDR2 ANQGSEA. J gave up 0 bases and V 6 bases, and 14 bases lay outside the gene matches. CDR3 length equals 19 residues. The CDR3 loop is CSVTPRGTSGRGSSYEQYF. CDR3 sequence (DNA): TGCAGCGTCACCCCCCGGGGGACTAGCGGGAGGGGGAGCTCCTACGAGCAGTACTTC.

The DNA of the CDR3 is TGTGCCAGCAGTACCACTAGCCGGGAGACCCAGTACTTC. Translation: CASSTTSRETQYF. The V call is TRBV2, the J call TRBJ2-5, with a tentative D call TRBD2 (6 bases). CDR3 size: 13 residues. Germline CDR1 SNHLY, CDR2 FYNNEI. The V gene lost 5 bases and the J gene lost 5 bases, with 12 bases spanning the gap.

This chain connects TRBV28 to TRBJ2-3, with 9 positions matching TRBD2. Germline V gene data show CDR1 as MDHEN and CDR2 as SYDVKM. The CDR3 spans 16 residues. Trimming took 3 bases from V and 4 from J; bases not matched to a gene: 8. CDR3 sequence: CASSFLRGRAADTQYF. CDR3 coding DNA: TGTGCCAGCAGTTTTTTGCGCGGGAGGGCTGCAGATACGCAGTATTTT.

CDR3 sequence: CASSPGGDTEAFF. In DNA, the CDR3 is TGTGCCAGCAGCCCGGGGGGGGACACTGAAGCTTTCTTT. V and J are TRBV7-3 and TRBJ1-1; tentative D call: TRBD1 (5 bases). Deletions cut 5 bases from V and 3 bases from J, with 10 bases between. The CDR3 loop spans 13 amino acids. Germline V gives CDR1 SGHTA, CDR2 FQGTGA.

The rearrangement links TRBV7-9 to TRBJ1-3; 9 positions agree with TRBD1. Looked up from germline, CDR1 is SEHNR and CDR2 is FQNEAQ (reference sequence). The CDR3 extends over 18 amino acids. The trim removed 4 bases at V and 0 bases at J, leaving 10 bases unmatched. The CDR3, as DNA: TGTGCCAGCAGCTCTCCCCCCGGGACAGGGCTCTCTGGAAACACCATATATTTT. It encodes CASSSPPGTGLSGNTIYF.

The chain carries TRBV27 and TRBJ2-3, with 9 bases aligning to TRBD2. Germline CDR1 reads MNHEY; CDR2 reads SMNVEV (reference sequence). V lost 1 base to trimming and J lost 5 bases; unmatched junction nucleotides: 13. This CDR3 is 18 amino acids long. CDR3 sequence: CASSLFTPREGLGDTQYF. CDR3 nucleotides: TGTGCCAGCAGTTTATTCACCCCGCGGGAGGGCCTGGGAGATACGCAGTATTTT.

V is TRBV28 and J is TRBJ1-5; D perhaps matches TRBD1 (6 bases). The germline gives CDR1 MDHEN, CDR2 SYDVKM. Between the trimmed V and J ends, which lost 5 bases and 1 base, there was a span of 18 bases. This CDR3 comprises 17 residues. The CDR3 protein is CASSPPGTPQSNQPQHF. In DNA, the CDR3 is TGTGCCAGCAGTCCCCCCGGGACACCCCAGAGCAATCAGCCCCAGCATTTT.

The chain couples TRBV29-1 to TRBJ1-4, with unresolved D. The V end was cut by 4 bases, the J end by 6 bases, with 9 bases between. CDR1 is SQVTM and CDR2 is ANQGSEA in the germline V gene. CDR3 length equals 12 residues. As DNA, the CDR3 is TGCAGCGTTGCTGGCGGGGATGAAAAACTGTTTTTT. This translates into CSVAGGDEKLFF.

The V and J genes are TRBV30 and TRBJ1-4, with a tentative D call TRBD1 (5 bases). The CDR3 extends over 14 amino acids. V gave up 4 bases and J gave up 7 bases, with 16 bases separating them. Looked up from germline, CDR1 is GTSNPN and CDR2 is SVGIG (reference sequence). The CDR3 is CAWKVGEGREKLFF. The CDR3 DNA reads TGTGCCTGGAAGGTGGGGGAGGGGCGTGAAAAACTGTTTTTT.

The chain employs TRBV6-5 and TRBJ2-1, with TRBD1 identical over 11 bases. V gave up 7 bases and J gave up 8 bases; unmatched junction bases: 10. CDR3 size: 15 residues. The germline V gene has CDR1 MNHEY and CDR2 SVGAGI. CDR3 in DNA: TGTGCCAGCACCCCCCTGGGACAGGGGGGTCATGAGCAGTTCTTC. It specifies CASTPLGQGGHEQFF.

The chain couples TRBV18 to TRBJ1-2; D gene ambiguous. The CDR3 length is 14 residues. Between the trimmed V and J ends, which lost 3 bases and 0 bases, there was a span of 8 bases. Germline loops: CDR1 KGHSH, CDR2 LQKENI. The CDR3 protein is CASSPSVANYGYTF. The CDR3 DNA reads TGTGCCAGCTCACCTTCGGTTGCTAACTATGGCTACACCTTC.

The chain is built from TRBV19 and TRBJ2-1; the match to TRBD2 covers 7 bases. V gave up 3 bases and J gave up 8 bases; unmatched junction bases: 4. CDR1 LNHDA and CDR2 SQIVND come from the germline V gene (reference sequence). There are 13 residues in the CDR3. CDR3 loop: CASSIGGGYEQFF. In DNA form, the CDR3 reads TGTGCCAGTAGTATTGGCGGGGGATATGAGCAGTTCTTC.